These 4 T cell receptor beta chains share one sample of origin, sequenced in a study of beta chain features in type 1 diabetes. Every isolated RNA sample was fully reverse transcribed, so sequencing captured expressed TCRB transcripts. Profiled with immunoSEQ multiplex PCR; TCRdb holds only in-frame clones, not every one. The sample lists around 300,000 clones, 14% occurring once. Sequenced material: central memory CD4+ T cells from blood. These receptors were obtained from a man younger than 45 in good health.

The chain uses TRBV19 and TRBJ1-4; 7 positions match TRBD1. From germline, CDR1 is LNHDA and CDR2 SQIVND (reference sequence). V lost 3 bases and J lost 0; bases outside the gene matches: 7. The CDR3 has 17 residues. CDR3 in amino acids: CASSMRGTDSTNEKLFF. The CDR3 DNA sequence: TGTGCCAGTAGTATGCGAGGGACAGATTCAACTAATGAAAAACTGTTTTTT.

The DNA for the CDR3 is TGCGCCAGCAGCCAAGATATTGGCTCCTTTGTTGGTGAAAAACTGTTTTTT. Residues: CASSQDIGSFVGEKLFF. The chain joins TRBV4-3 to TRBJ1-4, with unresolved D. Germline CDR1 is LGHNA and CDR2 is YSLEER. The V end was cut by 0 bases, the J end by 7 bases, with 18 bases between. CDR3 size: 17 residues.

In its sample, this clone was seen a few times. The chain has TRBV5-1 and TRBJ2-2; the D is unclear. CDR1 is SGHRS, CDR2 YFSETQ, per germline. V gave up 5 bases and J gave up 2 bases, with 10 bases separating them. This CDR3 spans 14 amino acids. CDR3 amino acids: CASRAVSNTGELFF. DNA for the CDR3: TGCGCCAGCAGGGCGGTTTCAAACACCGGGGAGCTGTTTTTT.

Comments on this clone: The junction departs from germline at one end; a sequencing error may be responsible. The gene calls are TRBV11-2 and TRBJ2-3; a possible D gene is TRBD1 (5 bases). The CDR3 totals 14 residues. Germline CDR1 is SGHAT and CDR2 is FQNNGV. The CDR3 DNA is TGCGCCAGCAGCCAAGGGGTAGCAGGAGATACGCAGTATTTT. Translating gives CASSQGVAGDTQYF.